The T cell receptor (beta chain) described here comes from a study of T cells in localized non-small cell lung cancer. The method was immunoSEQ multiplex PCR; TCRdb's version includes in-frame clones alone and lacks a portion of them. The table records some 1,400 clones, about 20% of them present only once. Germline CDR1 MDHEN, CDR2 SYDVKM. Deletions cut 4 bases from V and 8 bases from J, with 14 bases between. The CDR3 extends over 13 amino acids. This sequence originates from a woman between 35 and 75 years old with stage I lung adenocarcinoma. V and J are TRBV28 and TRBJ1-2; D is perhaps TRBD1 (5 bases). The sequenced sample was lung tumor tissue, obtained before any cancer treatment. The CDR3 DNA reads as TGTGCCAGCAGTTCGGTCAGGGTCCGGGGCTACACCTTC. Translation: CASSSVRVRGYTF.